This T cell receptor (beta chain) emerged from a study of blood T cell repertoires in COVID-19. About the study: Samples came from the United States, Italy and Spain, spanning acute and convalescent COVID-19.

Germline values: CDR1 LGHNA, CDR2 YSLEER. Between the trimmed V and J ends, which lost 0 bases and 1 base, there was a span of 9 bases. CDR3 length: 15 residues. Per the original data handling: Amplification of reference gene primers provided the estimated nucleated cell counts. This table comes from immunoSEQ multiplex PCR, and its TCRdb copy is limited to in-frame clones, with some not included. V, J and clone size derive from that table, while D and trimming were established from the DNA sequence. The sample shows approximately 93,000 clones, over 65% of them seen only once. Sequencing was carried out using peripheral blood. This TCR came from a man aged 70 or older with COVID-19, enrolled during active disease. The gene calls are TRBV4-3 and TRBJ1-1; tentatively, D is TRBD1 (5 bases). In DNA form, the CDR3 reads TGCGCCAGCAGCCAAGATACAGGCCCGAACACTGAAGCTTTCTTT. It codes for CASSQDTGPNTEAFF.